The subject of this entry is one T cell receptor (beta chain). The target antigen is unknown. The data belong to a study of PD-1 blockade in classical Hodgkin lymphoma. From germline, CDR1 is MNHEY and CDR2 SVGAGI. The CDR3 is 13 residues long. The V end lost 2 bases, the J end lost 0 bases, and 4 bases lay between the germline ends. Using immunoSEQ multiplex PCR, the repertoire was profiled, and TCRdb retains in-frame clones only, with some absent. The sample holds fewer than 15,000 clones; approximately 91% are singletons and the top ten take around a sixth. Whole-study results and caveats: Underlying causes for the observed repertoire differences were not defined, possibly disease activity or prior therapy.

Regarding time point: cycle 4 day 1 (C4D1), after five to seven weeks of nivolumab. Each patient's relapse followed autologous stem cell transplantation, and brentuximab vedotin exposure varied. Investigators obtained CD8+ T cells from thawed PBMCs by magnetic negative selection. Source: CD8+ T cells from blood, taken before the fourth cycle of nivolumab. This TCR came from a human donor with classical Hodgkin lymphoma. The rearrangement links TRBV6-5 to TRBJ1-1; no definite D call. CDR3 residues: CASSYGMNTEAFF. CDR3 coding DNA: TGTGCCAGCAGTTACGGTATGAACACTGAAGCTTTCTTT.